This TCR beta chain was found in a study of blood T cell repertoires in COVID-19. Study in general: T cells, B-cell-depleted T cells, or PBMCs provided the cDNA or gDNA that served as material.

Seattle researchers signed up patients amid active infection and tracked them longitudinally. Original processing notes: Scientists estimated how many nucleated cells there were by amplifying reference gene primers. Generated by immunoSEQ multiplex PCR, the TCRdb table keeps only in-frame clones and is missing some. V, J and clone size are taken as reported in that table, and D and trimming were inferred from the DNA itself. The table lists 100,000 to 150,000 clones, around 88% of them singletons. Germline CDR1 is SNHLY and CDR2 is FYNNEI. There are 15 residues in the CDR3. The V segment lost 1 base and the J segment 8 bases; nucleotides outside the gene matches: 5.

The V and J genes are TRBV2 and TRBJ1-6; TRBD1 aligns across 7 bases. The clonotype was recovered from a man between 60 and 75 years old with COVID-19, enrolled during active disease. The sample taken for sequencing was peripheral blood. The CDR3 coding sequence is TGTGCCAGCAGTGAAGTCGGAACAGGGGATTCACCCCTCCACTTT. Protein sequence: CASSEVGTGDSPLHF.